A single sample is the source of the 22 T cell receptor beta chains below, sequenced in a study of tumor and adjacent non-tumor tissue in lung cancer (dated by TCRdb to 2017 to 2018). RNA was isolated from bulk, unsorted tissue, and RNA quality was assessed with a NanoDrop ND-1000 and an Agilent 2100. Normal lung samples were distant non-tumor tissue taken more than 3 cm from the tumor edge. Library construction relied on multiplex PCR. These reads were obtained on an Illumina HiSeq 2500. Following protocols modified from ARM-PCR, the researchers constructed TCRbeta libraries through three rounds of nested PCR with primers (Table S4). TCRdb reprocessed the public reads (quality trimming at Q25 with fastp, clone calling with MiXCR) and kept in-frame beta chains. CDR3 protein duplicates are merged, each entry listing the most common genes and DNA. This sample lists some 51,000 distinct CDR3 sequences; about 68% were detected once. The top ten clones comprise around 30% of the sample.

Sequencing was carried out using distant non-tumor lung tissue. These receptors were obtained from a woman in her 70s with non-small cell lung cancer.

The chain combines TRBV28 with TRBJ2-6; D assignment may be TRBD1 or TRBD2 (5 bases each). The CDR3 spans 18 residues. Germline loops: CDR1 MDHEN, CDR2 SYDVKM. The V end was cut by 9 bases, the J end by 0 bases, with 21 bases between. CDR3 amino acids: CASSLLEGRCSGANVLTF. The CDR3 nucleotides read TGTGCCAGTAGTCTCTTAGAGGGGCGATGCTCTGGGGCCAACGTCCTGACTTTC.

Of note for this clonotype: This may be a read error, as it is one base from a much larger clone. DNA of the CDR3: TGTGCCTGGAGTTTGGACCCCAGGGAAGGCTACGAGCAGTACTTC. It encodes CAWSLDPREGYEQYF. The chain recombines TRBV30 with TRBJ2-7; tentatively, D is TRBD1 (5 bases). V was cut by 2 bases and J by 3 bases, with 17 bases left in between. This CDR3 spans 15 amino acids. Germline V gene lookup returns CDR1 GTSNPN and CDR2 SVGIG (reference sequence).

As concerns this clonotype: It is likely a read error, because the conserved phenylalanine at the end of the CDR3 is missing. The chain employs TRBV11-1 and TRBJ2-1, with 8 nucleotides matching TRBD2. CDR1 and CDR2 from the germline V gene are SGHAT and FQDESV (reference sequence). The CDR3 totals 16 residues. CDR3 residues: CASSIALAGLYNEQFI. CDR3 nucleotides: TGTGCCAGCAGCATAGCCCTAGCGGGCTTGTACAATGAGCAGTTCATC.

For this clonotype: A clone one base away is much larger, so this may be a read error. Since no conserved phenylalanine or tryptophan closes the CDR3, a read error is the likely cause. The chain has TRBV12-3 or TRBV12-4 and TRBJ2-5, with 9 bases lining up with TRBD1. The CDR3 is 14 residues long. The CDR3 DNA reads TGTGTCAGCAGAAAACAGGGGGCTTCAGAGACCCAGTACCTC. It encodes CVSRKQGASETQYL.

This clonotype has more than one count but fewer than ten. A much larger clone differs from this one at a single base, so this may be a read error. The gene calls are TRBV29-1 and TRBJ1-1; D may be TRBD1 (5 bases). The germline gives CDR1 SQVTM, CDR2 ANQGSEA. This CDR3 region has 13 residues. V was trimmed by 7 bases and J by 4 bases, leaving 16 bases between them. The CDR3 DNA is TGCAGCGCCCGGGGACTGCTGAGCACTGAAGCTTTCTTT. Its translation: CSARGLLSTEAFF.

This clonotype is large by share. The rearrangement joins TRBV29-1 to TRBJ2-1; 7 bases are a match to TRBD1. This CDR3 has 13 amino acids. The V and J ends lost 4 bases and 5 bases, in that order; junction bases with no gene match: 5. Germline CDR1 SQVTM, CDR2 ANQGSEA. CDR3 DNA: TGCAGCGTTGCAATAACAGGGGACAATGAGCAGTTCTTC. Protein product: CSVAITGDNEQFF.

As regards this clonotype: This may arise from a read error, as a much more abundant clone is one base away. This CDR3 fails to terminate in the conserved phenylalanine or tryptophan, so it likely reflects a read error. CDR3 sequence (DNA): TGCAGCGTTGAGGAGGCAGACCACTATGGCTACACCTCC. Its protein is CSVEEADHYGYTS. The chain is built from TRBV29-1 and TRBJ1-2; D is ambiguous. Germline V gene lookup returns CDR1 SQVTM and CDR2 ANQGSEA. V was shortened by 3 bases and J by 3 bases, with 11 bases between the two germline ends. The CDR3 sequence is 13 residues long.

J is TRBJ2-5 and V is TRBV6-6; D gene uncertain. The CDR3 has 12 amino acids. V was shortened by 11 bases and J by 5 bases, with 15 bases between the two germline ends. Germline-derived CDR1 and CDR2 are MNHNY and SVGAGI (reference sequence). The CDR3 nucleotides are TGTGCCGGTAGCCCCGCGTTTGAGACCCAGTACTTC. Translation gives CAGSPAFETQYF.

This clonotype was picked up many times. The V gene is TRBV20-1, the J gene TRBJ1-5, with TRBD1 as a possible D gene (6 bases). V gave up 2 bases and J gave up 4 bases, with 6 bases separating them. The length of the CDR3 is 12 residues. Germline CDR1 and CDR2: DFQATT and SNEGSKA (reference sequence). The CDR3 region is CSARQGNQPQHF. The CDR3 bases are TGCAGTGCTAGACAGGGGAATCAGCCCCAGCATTTT.

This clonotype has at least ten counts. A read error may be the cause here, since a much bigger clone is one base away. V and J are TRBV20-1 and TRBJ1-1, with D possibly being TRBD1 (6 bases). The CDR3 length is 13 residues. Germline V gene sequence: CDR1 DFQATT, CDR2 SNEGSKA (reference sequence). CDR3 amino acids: CSAREDRDTETFF. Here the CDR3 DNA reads TGCAGTGCTAGAGAGGATAGGGACACTGAAACTTTCTTT.

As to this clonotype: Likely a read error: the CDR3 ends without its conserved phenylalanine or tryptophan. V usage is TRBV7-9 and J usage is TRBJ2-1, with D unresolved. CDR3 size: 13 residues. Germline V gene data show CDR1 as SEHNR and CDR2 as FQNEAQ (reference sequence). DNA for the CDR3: TGTGCCAGCAATCAGTCGGTCTACAATGAACAGTTCTTA. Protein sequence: CASNQSVYNEQFL.

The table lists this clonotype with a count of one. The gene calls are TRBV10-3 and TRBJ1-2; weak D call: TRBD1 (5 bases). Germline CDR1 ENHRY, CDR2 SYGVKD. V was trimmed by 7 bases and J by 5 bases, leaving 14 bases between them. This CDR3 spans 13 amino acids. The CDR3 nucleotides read TGTGCCATCATTCCCGTGACAGATTATGGCTACACCTTC. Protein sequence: CAIIPVTDYGYTF.

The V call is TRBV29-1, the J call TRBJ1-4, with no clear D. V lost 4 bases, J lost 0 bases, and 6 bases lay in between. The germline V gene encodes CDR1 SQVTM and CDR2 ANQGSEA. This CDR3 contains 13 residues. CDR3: CSVGSTTNEKLFF. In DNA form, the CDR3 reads TGCAGCGTTGGCTCTACAACTAATGAAAAACTGTTTTTT.

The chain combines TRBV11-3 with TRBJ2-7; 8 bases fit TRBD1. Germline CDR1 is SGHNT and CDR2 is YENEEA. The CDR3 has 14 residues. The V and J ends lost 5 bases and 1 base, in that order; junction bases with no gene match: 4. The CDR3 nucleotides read TGTGCCAGCAGCCCCGGACAGGGTTCCTACGAGCAGTACTTC. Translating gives CASSPGQGSYEQYF.

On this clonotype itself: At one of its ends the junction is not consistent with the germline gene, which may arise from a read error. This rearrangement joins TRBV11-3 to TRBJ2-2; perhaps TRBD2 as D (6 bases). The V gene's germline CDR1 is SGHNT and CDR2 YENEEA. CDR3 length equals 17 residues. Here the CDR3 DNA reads TGTGCCAGCAGCCCCCACCAACCGACATCGAACACCGGGGGGCTGTTTTTT. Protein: CASSPHQPTSNTGGLFF.

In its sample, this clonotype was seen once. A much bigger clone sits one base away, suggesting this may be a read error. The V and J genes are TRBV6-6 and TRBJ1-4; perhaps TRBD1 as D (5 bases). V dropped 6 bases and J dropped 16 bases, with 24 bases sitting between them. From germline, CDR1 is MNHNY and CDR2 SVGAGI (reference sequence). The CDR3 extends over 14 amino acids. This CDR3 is CASRSGYFAALQFF. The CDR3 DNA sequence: TGTGCCAGCAGGTCAGGGTATTTCGCCGCCCTGCAGTTTTTT.

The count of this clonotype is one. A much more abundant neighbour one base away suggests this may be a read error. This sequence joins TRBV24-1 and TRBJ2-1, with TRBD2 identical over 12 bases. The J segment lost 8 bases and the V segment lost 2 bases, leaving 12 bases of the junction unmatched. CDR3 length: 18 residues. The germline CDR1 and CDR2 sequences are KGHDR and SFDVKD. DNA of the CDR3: TGTGCCACCAGTGATTCGCCCTATGCTAGCGGGAGGGCCGATGAGCAGTTCTTC. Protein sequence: CATSDSPYASGRADEQFF.

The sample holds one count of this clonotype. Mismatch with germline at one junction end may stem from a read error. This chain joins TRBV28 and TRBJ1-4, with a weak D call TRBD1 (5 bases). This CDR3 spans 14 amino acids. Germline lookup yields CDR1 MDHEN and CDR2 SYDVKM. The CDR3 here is CASSYGATNENLLF. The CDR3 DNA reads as TGTGCCAGCAGTTACGGGGCAACTAATGAAAACCTGCTTTTT.

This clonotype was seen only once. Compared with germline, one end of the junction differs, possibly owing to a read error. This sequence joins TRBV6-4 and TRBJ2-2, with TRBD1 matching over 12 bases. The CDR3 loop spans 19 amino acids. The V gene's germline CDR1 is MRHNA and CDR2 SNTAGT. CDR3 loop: CASSDGGDRGPINTWELFF. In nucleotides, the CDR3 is TGTGCCAGCAGCGACGGAGGGGACAGGGGGCCCATTAACACCTGGGAGCTGTTTTTT.

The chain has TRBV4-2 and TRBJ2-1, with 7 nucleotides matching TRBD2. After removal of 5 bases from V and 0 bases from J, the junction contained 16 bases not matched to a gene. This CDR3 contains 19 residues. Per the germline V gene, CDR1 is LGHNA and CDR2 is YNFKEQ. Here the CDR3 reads CASSARSSSGESSYNEQFF. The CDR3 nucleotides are TGTGCCAGCAGCGCTCGGTCTTCAAGCGGGGAGAGCTCCTACAATGAGCAGTTCTTC.

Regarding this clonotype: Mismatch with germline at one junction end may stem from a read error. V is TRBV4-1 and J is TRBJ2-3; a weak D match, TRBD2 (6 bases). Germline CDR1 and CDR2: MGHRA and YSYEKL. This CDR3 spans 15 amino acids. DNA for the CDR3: TGCACCAGCAGCCAAGAGGTGCGGAGGGCAGATACGCAGTATTTT. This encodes CTSSQEVRRADTQYF.

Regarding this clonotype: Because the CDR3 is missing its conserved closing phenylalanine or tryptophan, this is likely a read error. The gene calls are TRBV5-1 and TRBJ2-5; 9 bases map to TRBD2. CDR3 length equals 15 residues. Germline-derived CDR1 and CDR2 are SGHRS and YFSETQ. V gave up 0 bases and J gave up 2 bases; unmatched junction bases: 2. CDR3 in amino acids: CASSLGTSGQETQYL. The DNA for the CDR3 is TGCGCCAGCAGCTTGGGAACTAGCGGGCAAGAGACCCAGTACTTA.